Below, one T cell receptor (beta chain) is given with its context. Germline lookup yields CDR1 SGHKS and CDR2 YYEKEE (reference sequence). The CDR3 has 13 amino acids. V dropped 4 bases and J dropped 6 bases, with 11 bases sitting between them. The sample is drawn from a study of blood T cell repertoires in COVID-19. At the level of the study: Whether acute or convalescent, the COVID-19 samples came from the United States, Italy and Spain. Nucleic acid was either cDNA or gDNA, and it came from T cells, B-cell-depleted T cells, or PBMCs.

Authors' analysis steps: Researchers report that nucleated cell counts were estimated from reference gene primer amplification. The protocol was immunoSEQ multiplex PCR, while the TCRdb copy is restricted to in-frame clones and leaves out a portion. V, J and clone size reflect that table, while D and trimming were determined from the DNA. Altogether about 280,000 clones are present, approximately 83% being singletons, with the ten largest covering roughly 9.6%. The rearrangement links TRBV5-5 to TRBJ2-1; D possibly corresponds to TRBD2 (5 bases). Sequenced material: peripheral blood. The sequence was collected from a woman aged 70-85 years with acute or convalescent COVID-19. Written as DNA, the CDR3 is TGTGCCAGCAGCCCCGGGGTCCCCAATGAGCAGTTCTTC. This encodes CASSPGVPNEQFF.